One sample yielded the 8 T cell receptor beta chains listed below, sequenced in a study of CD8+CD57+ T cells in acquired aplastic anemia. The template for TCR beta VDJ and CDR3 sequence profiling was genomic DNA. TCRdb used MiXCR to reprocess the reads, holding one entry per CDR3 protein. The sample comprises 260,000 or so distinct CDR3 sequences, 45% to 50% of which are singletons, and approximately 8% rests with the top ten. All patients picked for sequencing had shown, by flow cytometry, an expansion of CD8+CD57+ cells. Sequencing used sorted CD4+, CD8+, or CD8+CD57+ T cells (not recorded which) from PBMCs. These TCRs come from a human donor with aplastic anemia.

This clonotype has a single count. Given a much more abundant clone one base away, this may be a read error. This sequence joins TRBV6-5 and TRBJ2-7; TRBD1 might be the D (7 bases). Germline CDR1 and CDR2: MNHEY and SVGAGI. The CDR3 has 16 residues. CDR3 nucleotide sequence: TGTGCCAGCGGTTACTCGTCCCAGGGGGGAGATTACGAGCAGTACTTC. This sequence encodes CASGYSSQGGDYEQYF.

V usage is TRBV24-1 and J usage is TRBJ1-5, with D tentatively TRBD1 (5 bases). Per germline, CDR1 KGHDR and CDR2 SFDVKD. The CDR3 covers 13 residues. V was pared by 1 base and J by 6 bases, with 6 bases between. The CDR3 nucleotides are TGTGCCACCAGTGATTTTAGGGGTCAGCCCCAGCATTTT. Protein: CATSDFRGQPQHF.

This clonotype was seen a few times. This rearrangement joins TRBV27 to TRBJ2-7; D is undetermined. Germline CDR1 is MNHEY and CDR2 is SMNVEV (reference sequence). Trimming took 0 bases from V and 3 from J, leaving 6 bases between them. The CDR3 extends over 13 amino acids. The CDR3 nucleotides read TGTGCCAGCAGTTTATCCGAACACTACGAGCAGTACTTC. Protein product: CASSLSEHYEQYF.

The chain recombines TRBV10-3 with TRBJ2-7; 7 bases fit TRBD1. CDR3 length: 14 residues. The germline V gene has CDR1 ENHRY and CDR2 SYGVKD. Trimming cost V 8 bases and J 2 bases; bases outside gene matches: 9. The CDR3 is CAIGRTGAPYEQYF. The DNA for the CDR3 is TGTGCCATCGGCCGGACAGGAGCTCCCTACGAGCAGTACTTC.

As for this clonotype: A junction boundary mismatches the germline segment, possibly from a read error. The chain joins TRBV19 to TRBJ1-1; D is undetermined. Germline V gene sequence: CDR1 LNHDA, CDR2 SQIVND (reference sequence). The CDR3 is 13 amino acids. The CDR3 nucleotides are TGTGCCAGTAGCATCACAGAAAACACTGGAGCTTTCTTT. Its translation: CASSITENTGAFF.

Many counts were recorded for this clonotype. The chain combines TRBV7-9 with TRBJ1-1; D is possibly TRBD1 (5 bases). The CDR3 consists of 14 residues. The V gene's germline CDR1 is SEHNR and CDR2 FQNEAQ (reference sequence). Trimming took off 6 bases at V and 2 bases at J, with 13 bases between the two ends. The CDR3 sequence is CASRIQRGNTEAFF. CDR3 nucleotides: TGTGCCAGCAGGATACAAAGGGGCAACACTGAAGCTTTCTTT.

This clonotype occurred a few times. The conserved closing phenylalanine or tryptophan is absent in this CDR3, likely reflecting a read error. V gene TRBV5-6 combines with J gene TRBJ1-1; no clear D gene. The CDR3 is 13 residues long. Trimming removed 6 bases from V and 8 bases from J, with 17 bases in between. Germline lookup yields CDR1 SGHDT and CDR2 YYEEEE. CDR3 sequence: CASKNFGWAEAFL. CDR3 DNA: TGTGCCAGCAAGAACTTTGGCTGGGCAGAAGCTTTCCTT.

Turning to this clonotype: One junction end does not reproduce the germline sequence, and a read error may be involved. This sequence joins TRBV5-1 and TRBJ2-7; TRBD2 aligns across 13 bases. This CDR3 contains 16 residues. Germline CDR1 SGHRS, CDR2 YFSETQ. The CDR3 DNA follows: TGTGCCAGCAGCGCCGGACTAGCGGGGGAACACTACGAGCAGTACTTC. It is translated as CASSAGLAGEHYEQYF.